This section outlines one TCR beta chain sequence together with its context. Its specificity is unknown. Profiled with immunoSEQ multiplex PCR; TCRdb holds only in-frame clones, not every one. This sample has 25,000 to 35,000 clones; about 88% occur once, and the top ten carry around 1.9%. This specimen comes from a study of chemoradiotherapy in HPV16-positive cancers. Repeated repertoire sampling spanned the course of chemoradiotherapy. General observations from the study: HPV-specific T cells were functionally defined from only two HPV16-positive patients. Candidate HPV-specific clones and E7-related TCR motifs grew in tumor during treatment.

The CDR3 spans 16 residues. Trimming stripped 5 bases from V and 0 bases from J, with 16 bases between. Per the germline V gene, CDR1 is PRHDT and CDR2 is FYEKMQ (reference sequence). This clonotype was obtained from a human donor with HPV-associated anogenital cancer. The sample in question was blood, obtained from a patient who underwent chemoradiotherapy. J is TRBJ2-5 and V is TRBV13; no firm D call. The CDR3 protein is CASSLRLLTYQETQYF. CDR3 DNA: TGTGCCAGCAGCCTACGACTCCTAACGTACCAAGAGACCCAGTACTTC.